Listed below are T cell receptor beta chains from one sample, sequenced in a study of PD-1 blockade in mismatch repair-deficient tumors. Method: immunoSEQ multiplex PCR; TCRdb's copy keeps in-frame clones and lacks some. Here the sample spans fewer than 50,000 clones, 70% to 80% being singletons. The sequenced sample was peripheral blood, obtained 4 weeks after starting pembrolizumab. All receptors derive from an adult with mismatch repair-deficient cancer. The CDR3 runs from the conserved cysteine through the conserved F or W. D genes are given only for firm matches.

v_gene	j_gene	d_gene	CDR3aa	CDR3nt
TRBV27	TRBJ2-5	.	CASRTWRDQETQYF	TGTGCCAGCAGGACTTGGCGGGACCAAGAGACCCAGTACTTC
TRBV9	TRBJ2-7	.	CASSVEAGALSGEQYF	TGTGCCAGCAGCGTAGAAGCAGGAGCCCTTTCTGGCGAGCAGTACTTC
TRBV5-6	TRBJ1-3	.	CASSLALSPGNTIYF	TGTGCCAGCAGCTTGGCCCTCTCACCTGGAAACACCATATATTTT
TRBV18	TRBJ1-4	TRBD1	CASSRRQGGDEKLFF	TGTGCCAGCTCACGACGACAGGGCGGGGACGAAAAACTGTTTTTT
TRBV19	TRBJ2-2	.	CASTVLGNTGELFF	TGTGCCAGTACGGTGTTAGGAAACACCGGGGAGCTGTTTTTT
TRBV6-5	TRBJ2-7	.	CASSYSVLRYYEQYF	TGTGCCAGCAGTTACTCGGTCTTGAGGTACTACGAGCAGTACTTC
TRBV27	TRBJ2-4	.	CASSPWGSAKNIQYF	TGTGCCAGCAGCCCCTGGGGTTCAGCCAAAAACATTCAGTACTTC
TRBV30	TRBJ2-7	.	CAWNFVGKQYF	TGTGCCTGGAACTTCGTCGGGAAGCAGTACTTC
TRBV6-1	TRBJ2-3	.	CASREIGPRFTDTQYF	TGTGCCAGCAGGGAAATCGGCCCAAGGTTCACAGATACGCAGTATTTT
TRBV27	TRBJ2-5	.	CASSRDQETQYF	TGTGCCAGCAGCCGGGACCAAGAGACCCAGTACTTC
TRBV9	TRBJ2-2	.	CASSVGPGARTGELFF	TGTGCCAGCAGCGTAGGTCCTGGTGCCAGGACCGGGGAGCTGTTTTTT
TRBV7-2	TRBJ1-2	.	CATAEAIGGGNYGYTF	TGTGCCACAGCAGAGGCAATCGGGGGAGGTAACTATGGCTACACCTTC
TRBV28	TRBJ1-1	.	CASSLGGGTEAFF	TGTGCCAGCAGTTTGGGAGGGGGCACTGAAGCTTTCTTT